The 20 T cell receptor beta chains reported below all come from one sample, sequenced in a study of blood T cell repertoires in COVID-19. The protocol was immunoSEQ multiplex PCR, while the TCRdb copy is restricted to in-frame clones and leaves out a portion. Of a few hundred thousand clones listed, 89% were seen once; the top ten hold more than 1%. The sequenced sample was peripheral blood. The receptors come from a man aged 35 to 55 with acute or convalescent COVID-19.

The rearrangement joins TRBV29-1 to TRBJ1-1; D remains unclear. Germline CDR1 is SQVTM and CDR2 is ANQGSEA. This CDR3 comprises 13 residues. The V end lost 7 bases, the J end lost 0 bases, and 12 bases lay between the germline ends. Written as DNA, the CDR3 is TGCAGCGGGGAGGACGGCCTGAACACTGAAGCTTTCTTT. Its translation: CSGEDGLNTEAFF.

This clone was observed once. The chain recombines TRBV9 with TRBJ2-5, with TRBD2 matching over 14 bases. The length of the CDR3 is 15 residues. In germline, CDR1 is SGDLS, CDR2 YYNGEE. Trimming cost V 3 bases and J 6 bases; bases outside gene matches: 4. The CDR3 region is CASSAGTSGSQTQYF. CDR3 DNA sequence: TGTGCCAGCAGCGCCGGGACTAGCGGGAGCCAGACCCAGTACTTC.

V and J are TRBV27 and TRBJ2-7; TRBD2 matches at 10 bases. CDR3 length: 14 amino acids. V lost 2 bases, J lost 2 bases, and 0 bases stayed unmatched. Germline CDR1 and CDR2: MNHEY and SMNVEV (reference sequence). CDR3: CASSLGLAAYEQYF. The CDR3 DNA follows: TGTGCCAGCAGTTTAGGACTAGCGGCCTACGAGCAGTACTTC.

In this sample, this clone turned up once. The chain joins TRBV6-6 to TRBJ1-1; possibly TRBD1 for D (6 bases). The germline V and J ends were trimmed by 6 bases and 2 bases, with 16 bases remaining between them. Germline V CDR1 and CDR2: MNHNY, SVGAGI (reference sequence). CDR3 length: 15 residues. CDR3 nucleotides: TGTGCCAGCAGCACACAGGGCCTGGATAACACTGAAGCTTTCTTT. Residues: CASSTQGLDNTEAFF.

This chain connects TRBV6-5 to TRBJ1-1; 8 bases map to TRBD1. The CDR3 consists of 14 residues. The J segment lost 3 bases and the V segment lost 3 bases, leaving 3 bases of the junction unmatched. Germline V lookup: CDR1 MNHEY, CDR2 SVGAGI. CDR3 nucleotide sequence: TGTGCCAGCAGTTATCAGGGGGCGGACACTGAAGCTTTCTTT. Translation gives CASSYQGADTEAFF.

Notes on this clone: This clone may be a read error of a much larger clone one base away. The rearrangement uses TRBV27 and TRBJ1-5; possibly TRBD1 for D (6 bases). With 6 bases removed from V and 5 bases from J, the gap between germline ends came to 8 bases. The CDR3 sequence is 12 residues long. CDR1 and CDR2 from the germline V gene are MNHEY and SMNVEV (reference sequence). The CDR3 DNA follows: TGTGCCAGCAGCCAGGGGTATCAGCCCCAGCATTTT. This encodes CASSQGYQPQHF.

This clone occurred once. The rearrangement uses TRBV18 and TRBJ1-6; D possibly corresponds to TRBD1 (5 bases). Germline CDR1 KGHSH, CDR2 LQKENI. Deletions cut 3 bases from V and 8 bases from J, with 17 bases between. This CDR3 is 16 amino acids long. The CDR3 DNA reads TGTGCCAGCTCACCCCCAACCGGGGGGGGTTATTCACCCCTCCACTTT. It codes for CASSPPTGGGYSPLHF. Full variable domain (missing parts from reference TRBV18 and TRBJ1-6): NAGVMQNPRHLVRRRGQEARLRCSPMKGHSHVYWYRQLPEEGLKFMVYLQKENIIDESGMPKERFSAEFPKEGPSILRIQQVVRGDSAAYFCASSPPTGGGYSPLHFGNGTRLTVT.

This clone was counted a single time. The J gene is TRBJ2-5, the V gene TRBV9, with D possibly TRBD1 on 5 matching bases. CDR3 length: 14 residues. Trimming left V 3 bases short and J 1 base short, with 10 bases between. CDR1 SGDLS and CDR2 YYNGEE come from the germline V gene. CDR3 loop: CASSGRQFQETQYF. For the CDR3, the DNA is TGTGCCAGCAGCGGACGACAGTTCCAAGAGACCCAGTACTTC.

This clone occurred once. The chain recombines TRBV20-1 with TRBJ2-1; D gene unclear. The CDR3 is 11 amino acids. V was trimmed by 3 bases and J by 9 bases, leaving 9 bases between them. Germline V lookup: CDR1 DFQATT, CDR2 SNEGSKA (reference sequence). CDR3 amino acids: CSARSSGEQFF. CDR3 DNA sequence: TGCAGTGCTAGGTCTTCGGGTGAGCAGTTCTTC.

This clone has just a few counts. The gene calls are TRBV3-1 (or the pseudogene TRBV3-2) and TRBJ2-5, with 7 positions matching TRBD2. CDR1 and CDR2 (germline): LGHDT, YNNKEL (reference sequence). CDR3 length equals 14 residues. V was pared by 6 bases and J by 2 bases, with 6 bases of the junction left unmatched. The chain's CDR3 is CASSDLSGQETQYF. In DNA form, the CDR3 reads TGTGCCAGCAGTGATCTTAGCGGGCAAGAGACCCAGTACTTC.

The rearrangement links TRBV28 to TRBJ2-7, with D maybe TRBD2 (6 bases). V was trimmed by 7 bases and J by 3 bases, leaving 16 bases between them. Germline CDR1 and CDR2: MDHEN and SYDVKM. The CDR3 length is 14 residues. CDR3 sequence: CASNPLARDYEQYF. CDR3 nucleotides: TGTGCCAGCAATCCGTTAGCGCGGGACTACGAGCAGTACTTC.

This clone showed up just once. CDR3 in DNA: TGTGCCAGCAGTGTCTCGGGGTTTTACGAGCAGTACTTC. Its translation is CASSVSGFYEQYF. The chain employs TRBV6-2 or TRBV6-3 and TRBJ2-7, with D possibly TRBD2 on 5 matching bases. Trimming removed 5 bases from V and 4 bases from J, with 12 bases in between. CDR1 is MNHEY, CDR2 SVGEGT, per germline. CDR3 length equals 13 residues.

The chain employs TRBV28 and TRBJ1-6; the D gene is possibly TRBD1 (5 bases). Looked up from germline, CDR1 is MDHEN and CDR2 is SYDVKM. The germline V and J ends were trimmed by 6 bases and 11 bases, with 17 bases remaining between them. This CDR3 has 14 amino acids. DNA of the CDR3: TGTGCCAGCAGGAGAGGGGACTGGGCAGCACCCCTCCACTTT. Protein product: CASRRGDWAAPLHF.

The CDR3 DNA sequence: TGTGCCAGCAGTGCCCCCCCTGGACTTAGTTTTGGCGAGACCCAGTACTTC. It translates to CASSAPPGLSFGETQYF. The chain joins TRBV28 to TRBJ2-5; D perhaps matches TRBD2 (5 bases). The V gene lost 5 bases and the J gene lost 5 bases, with 24 bases spanning the gap. This CDR3 has 17 amino acids. The V gene's germline CDR1 is MDHEN and CDR2 SYDVKM. Based on the CDR3 plus reference TRBV28 and TRBJ2-5, the full variable domain is DVKVTQSSRYLVKRTGEKVFLECVQDMDHENMFWYRQDPGLGLRLIYFSYDVKMKEKGDIPEGYSVSREKKERFSLILESASTNQTSMYLCASSAPPGLSFGETQYFGPGTRLLVL.

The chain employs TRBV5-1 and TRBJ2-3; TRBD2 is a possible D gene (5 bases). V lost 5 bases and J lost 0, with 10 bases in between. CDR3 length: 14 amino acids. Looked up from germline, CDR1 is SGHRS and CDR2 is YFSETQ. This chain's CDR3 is CASRFGESTDTQYF. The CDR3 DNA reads TGCGCCAGCAGATTTGGGGAGAGCACAGATACGCAGTATTTT.

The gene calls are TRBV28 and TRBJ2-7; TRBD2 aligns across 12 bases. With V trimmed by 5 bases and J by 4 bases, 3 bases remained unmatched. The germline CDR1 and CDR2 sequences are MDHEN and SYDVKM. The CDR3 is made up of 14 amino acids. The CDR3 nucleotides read TGTGCCAGCAGTCCCACTAGCGGGAGGTACGAGCAGTACTTC. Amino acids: CASSPTSGRYEQYF.

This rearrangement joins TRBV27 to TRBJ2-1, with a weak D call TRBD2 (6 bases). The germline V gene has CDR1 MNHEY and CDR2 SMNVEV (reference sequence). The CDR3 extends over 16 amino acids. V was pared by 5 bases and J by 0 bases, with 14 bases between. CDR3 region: CASSPEAGLSYNEQFF. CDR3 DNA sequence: TGTGCCAGCAGTCCCGAGGCGGGACTCTCCTACAATGAGCAGTTCTTC.

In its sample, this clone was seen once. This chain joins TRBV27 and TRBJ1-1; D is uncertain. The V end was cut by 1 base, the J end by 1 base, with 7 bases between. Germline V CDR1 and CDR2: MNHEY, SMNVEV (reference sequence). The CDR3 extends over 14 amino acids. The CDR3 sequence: CASSLFSTNTEAFF. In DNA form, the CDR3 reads TGTGCCAGCAGTTTATTTAGCACGAACACTGAAGCTTTCTTT.

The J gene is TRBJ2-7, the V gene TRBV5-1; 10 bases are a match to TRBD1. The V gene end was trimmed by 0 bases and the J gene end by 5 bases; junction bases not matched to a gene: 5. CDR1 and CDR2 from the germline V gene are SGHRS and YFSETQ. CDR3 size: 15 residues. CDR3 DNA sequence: TGCGCCAGCAGCTTGGGAGGGGACAGGGGCCACGAGCAGTACTTC. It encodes CASSLGGDRGHEQYF.

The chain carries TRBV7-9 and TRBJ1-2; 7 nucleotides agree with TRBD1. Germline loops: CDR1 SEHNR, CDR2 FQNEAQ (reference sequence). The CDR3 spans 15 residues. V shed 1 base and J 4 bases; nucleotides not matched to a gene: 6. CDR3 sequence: CASSLGQGGGYGYTF. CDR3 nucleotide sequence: TGTGCCAGCAGCTTAGGGCAGGGGGGAGGCTATGGCTACACCTTC.